This TCR beta chain was obtained from a study of T cell repertoires in cytomegalovirus infection. Each CDR3 protein is one row after TCRdb ran MiXCR on the reads. Among about 700,000 distinct CDR3 sequences listed, around a third were seen once. Germline V gives CDR1 MNHEY, CDR2 SVGEGT. CDR3 length: 12 amino acids. Trimming stripped 10 bases from V and 9 bases from J, with 16 bases between. Only a few counts were recorded for this clonotype. Its antigen is not identified. The material sequenced was cultured PBMCs, taken from culture after CMV antigen stimulation. This clonotype originated in a human donor in good health (CMV status not recorded). Some clones in this sample may be carry-over from other donors' samples. The chain links TRBV6-2 or TRBV6-3 to TRBJ1-5, with D possibly TRBD1 on 5 matching bases. For the CDR3, the DNA is TGTGCCACCCAGGGTAGGATCTCGCCCCAGCATTTT. This gives the protein CATQGRISPQHF.